A selection of T cell receptor beta chains follows, all from one sample in a study of cytomegalovirus exposure and HLA in healthy donors. This table comes from immunoSEQ multiplex PCR, and its TCRdb copy is limited to in-frame clones, with some not included. The sample has approximately 150,000 clones; 80% are singletons. Source material: PBMCs. The receptor set was obtained from a man between 18 and 29 years old in good health and CMV-seropositive. CDR3s include the opening cysteine and the closing phenylalanine or tryptophan. D genes are given only for firm matches. Not all rows give a size; the values are once, few, many and, for expanded clones, a class.

V: TRBV5-6; D: .; size: .; J: TRBJ2-7; DNA: TGTGCCAGCAGCTTGGGTACAGGGTGGGCTTACGAGCAGTACTTC; CDR3: CASSLGTGWAYEQYF
V: TRBV20-1; D: .; size: .; J: TRBJ2-5; DNA: TGCAGTCCCTGGACTGGCAGCACCCAGTACTTC; CDR3: CSPWTGSTQYF
V: TRBV27; D: .; size: .; J: TRBJ1-5; DNA: TGTGCCAGCAGTTTATCTGGGAGCAGCAATCAGCCCCAGCATTTT; CDR3: CASSLSGSSNQPQHF
V: TRBV7-9; D: TRBD1; size: few; J: TRBJ2-7; DNA: TGTGCCAGCAGCCGAACTACAGGGGGCTACTCCTACGAGCAGTACTTC; CDR3: CASSRTTGGYSYEQYF
V: TRBV11-1; D: TRBD2; size: .; J: TRBJ2-5; DNA: TGTGCCAGCAGCTTAGCGAGGCTAGCGGGGAAAGAGACCCAGTACTTC; CDR3: CASSLARLAGKETQYF
V: TRBV19; D: .; size: .; J: TRBJ1-1; DNA: TGTGCCAGTAGTGTCGGGAGTCAGGAGGAAGCTTTCTTT; CDR3: CASSVGSQEEAFF
V: TRBV10-3; D: TRBD1; size: .; J: TRBJ2-2; DNA: TGTGCCATCAGTGGGGACAGACCAAACACCGGGGAGCTGTTTTTT; CDR3: CAISGDRPNTGELFF
V: TRBV4-2; D: TRBD1; size: few; J: TRBJ1-1; DNA: TGTGCCAGCAGCGCCGGGACAGGGGAACCGAACACTGAAGCTTTCTTT; CDR3: CASSAGTGEPNTEAFF
V: TRBV6-5; D: TRBD2; size: .; J: TRBJ2-5; DNA: TGTGCCAGCAGGCCCGGGACTAGTCGATTGCGCCAGTACTTC; CDR3: CASRPGTSRLRQYF
V: TRBV18; D: TRBD1; size: .; J: TRBJ2-3; DNA: TGTGCCAGCTCCCGGGACAGGGGCTCTACAGATACGCAGTATTTT; CDR3: CASSRDRGSTDTQYF
V: TRBV5-1; D: TRBD2; size: .; J: TRBJ2-5; DNA: TGCGCCAGCAGCTTGGTTGGTAGCGGGGGGGGAGAGACCCAGTACTTC; CDR3: CASSLVGSGGGETQYF
V: TRBV19; D: .; size: once; J: TRBJ1-5; DNA: TGTGCCAGTAGTATGCGGAATCAGCCCCAGCATTTT; CDR3: CASSMRNQPQHF
V: TRBV5-8; D: .; size: .; J: TRBJ2-7; DNA: TGTGCCAGCAGCTTGCTTACAGGGACCTACGAGCAGTACTTC; CDR3: CASSLLTGTYEQYF
V: TRBV5-1; D: TRBD2; size: once; J: TRBJ2-3; DNA: TGCGCCAGCAGCTTGGCCAGGACTAGCGGGAGCACAGATACGCAGTATTTT; CDR3: CASSLARTSGSTDTQYF
V: TRBV5-8; D: .; size: .; J: TRBJ1-5; DNA: TGTGCCAGCAGCCTCAGAATTTATAGCAATCAGCCCCAGCATTTT; CDR3: CASSLRIYSNQPQHF
V: TRBV6-6; D: .; size: .; J: TRBJ2-7; DNA: TGTGCCAGCAGTTACTCTACGAACTCCGCCTCCTACGAGCAGTACTTC; CDR3: CASSYSTNSASYEQYF
V: TRBV19; D: .; size: .; J: TRBJ1-2; DNA: TGTGCCAGTAGTATGTTCACTTCCCACATCGGGGACTATGGCTACACCTTC; CDR3: CASSMFTSHIGDYGYTF
V: TRBV11-2; D: .; size: few; J: TRBJ1-6; DNA: TGTGCCAGCAGCTTAGGGGGGCTTGGTTCACCCCTCCACTTT; CDR3: CASSLGGLGSPLHF
V: TRBV10-3; D: TRBD2; size: .; J: TRBJ2-1; DNA: TGTGCCATCAGTGAAGGGACTAGCAGCAACAATGAGCAGTTCTTC; CDR3: CAISEGTSSNNEQFF
V: TRBV5-1; D: .; size: .; J: TRBJ2-2; DNA: TGCGCCAGCAGCACCGGGAGCTCGAGGAACACCGGGGAGCTGTTTTTT; CDR3: CASSTGSSRNTGELFF
V: TRBV4-3; D: .; size: .; J: TRBJ1-6; DNA: TGCGCCAGCAGCCAAGATCCCGTTTCAGCGAACTATAATTCACCCCTCCACTTT; CDR3: CASSQDPVSANYNSPLHF
V: TRBV27; D: TRBD1; size: .; J: TRBJ1-1; DNA: TGCGCCAGCAGTTTATTGGGGGACAGGGGGCCAACTGAAGCTTTCTTT; CDR3: CASSLLGDRGPTEAFF
V: TRBV18; D: TRBD1; size: few; J: TRBJ1-1; DNA: TGTGCCAGCTCACTGGGACAGGGGTACACTGAAGCTTTCTTT; CDR3: CASSLGQGYTEAFF
V: TRBV4-1; D: .; size: .; J: TRBJ2-1; DNA: TGCGCCAGCAGTTTCGGGTCCTCCTACAATGAGCAGTTCTTC; CDR3: CASSFGSSYNEQFF
V: TRBV2; D: TRBD2; size: .; J: TRBJ2-1; DNA: TGTGCCAGCAACCAGGGACTAGCGAGTGAGCAGTTCTTC; CDR3: CASNQGLASEQFF
V: TRBV5-4; D: TRBD1; size: .; J: TRBJ1-5; DNA: TGTGCCAGCAACCGTAAGGGGGCTGAGGGGAATCAGCCCCAGCATTTT; CDR3: CASNRKGAEGNQPQHF
V: TRBV15; D: TRBD1; size: once; J: TRBJ1-1; DNA: TGTGCCACCAGCCCCTCGACAGGGATGAACACTGAAGCTTTCTTT; CDR3: CATSPSTGMNTEAFF
V: TRBV9; D: .; size: .; J: TRBJ2-5; DNA: TGTGCCAGCAGCGTAGGTAACAGGGACCAAGAGACCCAGTACTTC; CDR3: CASSVGNRDQETQYF
V: TRBV6-6; D: TRBD1; size: few; J: TRBJ2-7; DNA: TGTGCCAGCACCTCCGGGACAGGGGAATCCTACGAGCAGTACTTC; CDR3: CASTSGTGESYEQYF
V: TRBV5-1; D: .; size: .; J: TRBJ1-4; DNA: TGCGCCAGCAGGCCACAGGGTGGAGCTAATGAAAAACTGTTTTTT; CDR3: CASRPQGGANEKLFF
V: TRBV7-8; D: TRBD2; size: .; J: TRBJ2-7; DNA: TGTGCCAGCAGCTTAACCCCTCGTGCTAGCGGGATCCACGAGCAGTACTTC; CDR3: CASSLTPRASGIHEQYF
V: TRBV10-3; D: TRBD1; size: .; J: TRBJ2-2; DNA: TGTGCCATCCGAGGGGACAGAGAAAACACCGGGGAGCTGTTTTTT; CDR3: CAIRGDRENTGELFF
V: TRBV19; D: TRBD1; size: .; J: TRBJ1-2; DNA: TGTGCCAGTAGTACTCGCCCAGGGGGTAGCTATGGCTACACCTTC; CDR3: CASSTRPGGSYGYTF